This entry is about one TCR beta chain. Antigen: not known. Patients had chemo-refractory metastatic non-small-cell lung cancer and received focal radiation plus CTLA-4 blockade that used ipilimumab. Only in-frame clones appear in the TCRdb table, and some are missing; sequencing was by immunoSEQ multiplex PCR. In the table there are about 59,000 clones, 70% to 80% of which are singletons. The V gene lost 6 bases and the J gene lost 4 bases, with 14 bases spanning the gap. Germline V gene lookup returns CDR1 MNHNS and CDR2 SASEGT. The CDR3 extends over 14 amino acids. These data come from a study of radiotherapy plus CTLA-4 blockade in lung cancer. At the level of the study: Patients showed objective responses in 15% to 20% of cases and disease control in approximately 28%. Broader study findings: Radiotherapy plus ipilimumab was followed by expansion in blood of tumor-derived TCR clones. Per reports, early blood T cell clone dynamics, plus interferon-beta, forecast response most strongly.

The V and J genes are TRBV6-1 and TRBJ2-3; possibly TRBD1 for D (6 bases). The starting material was peripheral blood, obtained from a patient treated with radiotherapy plus ipilimumab. The TCR was taken from a human donor with non-small cell lung cancer whose response to radiotherapy plus ipilimumab could not be evaluated. CDR3 sequence reads: CASRRGWGSDTQYF. The CDR3 nucleotides read TGTGCCAGCAGGAGGGGGTGGGGGTCAGATACGCAGTATTTT.